This T cell receptor (beta chain) was identified in a study of cytotoxic CD8 clonotypes in ibrutinib-treated CLL. Notes on the study in general: Sampling schedules were unmatched across sustained-remission and progressing patients.

On this clone: Its specificity is not known.

Libraries were prepared by immunoSEQ multiplex PCR; TCRdb keeps only in-frame clonotypes and omits some of them. The profile shows tens of thousands of clones, roughly 50% of them singletons. Germline-derived CDR1 and CDR2 are SQVTM and ANQGSEA. Trimming removed 4 bases at V and 0 bases at J, with 18 bases between. The CDR3 covers 16 residues. The clonotype originates from a human donor with chronic lymphocytic leukemia. The chain joins TRBV29-1 to TRBJ2-5; possibly TRBD2 for D (5 bases). The source was PBMCs, collected after 12 months of ibrutinib treatment. Here the CDR3 reads CSVVRSPRRYQETQYF. The CDR3 nucleotides read TGCAGCGTTGTGAGGTCTCCGCGGAGGTACCAAGAGACCCAGTACTTC.